The T cell receptor beta chain under discussion was sequenced for a study of PD-L1 blockade in urothelial cancer. At the level of the study: At 6 weeks and at 3 weeks (second dose) after treatment start, blood was analyzed. Blood samples had a median of 141,255 T cells, approximately 83,000 unique TCRs, and clonality around 0.08.

Every PCR was spiked with synthetic TCR analog templates. Only in-frame clones appear in the TCRdb table, and some are missing; sequencing was by immunoSEQ multiplex PCR. Of fewer than 60,000 clones listed, 84% are singletons. As to time point: pretreatment peripheral blood. Pretreatment and on-treatment blood mononuclear cell samples were taken, totaling between 1 and 8 time points per patient. Trimming took 4 bases from V and 4 from J, leaving 17 bases between them. In germline, CDR1 is MNHEY, CDR2 SMNVEV (reference sequence). CDR3 length: 15 amino acids. The chain uses TRBV27 and TRBJ2-7, with a weak D call TRBD1 (5 bases). The clonotype originates from a man aged 50 to 60 with urothelial cancer. The sequencing here drew on PBMCs, taken around atezolizumab (anti-PD-L1) treatment. The CDR3 region is CASSSSSGAGYEQYF. In DNA, the CDR3 is TGTGCCAGCAGTTCCTCCTCCGGTGCAGGGTACGAGCAGTACTTC.